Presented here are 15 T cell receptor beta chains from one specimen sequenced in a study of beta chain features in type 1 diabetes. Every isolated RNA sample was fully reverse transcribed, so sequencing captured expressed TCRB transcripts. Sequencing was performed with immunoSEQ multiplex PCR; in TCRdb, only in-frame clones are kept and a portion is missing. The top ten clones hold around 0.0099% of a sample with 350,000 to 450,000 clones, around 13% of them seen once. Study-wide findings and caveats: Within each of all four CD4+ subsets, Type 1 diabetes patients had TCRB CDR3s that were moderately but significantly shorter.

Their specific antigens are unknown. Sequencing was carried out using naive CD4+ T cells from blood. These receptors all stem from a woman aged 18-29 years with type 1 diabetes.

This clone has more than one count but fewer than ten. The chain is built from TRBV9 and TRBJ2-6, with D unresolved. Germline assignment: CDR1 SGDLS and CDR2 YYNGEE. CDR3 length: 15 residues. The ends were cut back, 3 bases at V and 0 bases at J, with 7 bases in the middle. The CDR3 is CASSAHSSGANVLTF. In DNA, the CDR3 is TGTGCCAGCAGCGCCCACAGCTCTGGGGCCAACGTCCTGACTTTC.

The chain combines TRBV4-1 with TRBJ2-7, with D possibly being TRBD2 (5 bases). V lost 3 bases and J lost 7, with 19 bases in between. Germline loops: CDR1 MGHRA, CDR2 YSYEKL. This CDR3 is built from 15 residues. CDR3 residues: CASSQERHYSGEQYF. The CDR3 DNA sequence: TGCGCCAGCAGCCAGGAGCGACACTACTCGGGGGAGCAGTACTTC.

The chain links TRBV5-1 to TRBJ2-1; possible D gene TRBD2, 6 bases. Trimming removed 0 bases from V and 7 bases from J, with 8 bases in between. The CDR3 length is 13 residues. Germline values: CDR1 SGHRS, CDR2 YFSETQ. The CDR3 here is CASSLGGANEQFF. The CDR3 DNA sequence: TGCGCCAGCAGCTTGGGCGGGGCGAATGAGCAGTTCTTC. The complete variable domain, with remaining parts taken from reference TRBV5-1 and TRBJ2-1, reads KAGVTQTPRYLIKTRGQQVTLSCSPISGHRSVSWYQQTPGQGLQFLFEYFSETQRNKGNFPGRFSGRQFSNSRSEMNVSTLELGDSALYLCASSLGGANEQFFGPGTRLTVL.

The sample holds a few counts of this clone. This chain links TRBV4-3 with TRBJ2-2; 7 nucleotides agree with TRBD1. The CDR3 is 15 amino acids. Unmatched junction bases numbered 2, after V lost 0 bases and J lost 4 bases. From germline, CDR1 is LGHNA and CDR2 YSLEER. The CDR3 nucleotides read TGCGCCAGCAGCCAAGATCAGGGGGTCACCGGGGAGCTGTTTTTT. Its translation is CASSQDQGVTGELFF.

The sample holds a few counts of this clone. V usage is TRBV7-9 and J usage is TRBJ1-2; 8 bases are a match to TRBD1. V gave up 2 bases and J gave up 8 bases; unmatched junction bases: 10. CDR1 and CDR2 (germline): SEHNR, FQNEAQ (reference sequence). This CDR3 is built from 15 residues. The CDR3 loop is CASSLRGQDLSGYTF. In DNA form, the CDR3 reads TGTGCCAGCAGCTTAAGGGGACAGGATTTGAGCGGCTACACCTTC.

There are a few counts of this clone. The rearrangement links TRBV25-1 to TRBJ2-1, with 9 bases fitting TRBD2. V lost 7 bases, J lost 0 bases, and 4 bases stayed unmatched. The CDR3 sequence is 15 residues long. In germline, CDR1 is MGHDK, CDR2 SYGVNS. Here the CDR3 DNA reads TGTGCCAGCATTTCAGCGGGAGGCTCCTACAATGAGCAGTTCTTC. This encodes CASISAGGSYNEQFF.

The CDR3 region has the DNA TGTGCCATCAGTGAAGGGACAGAAGCCCAGCATTTT. It specifies CAISEGTEAQHF. The chain combines TRBV10-3 with TRBJ1-5; 7 nucleotides match TRBD1. V lost 3 bases to trimming and J lost 11 bases; unmatched junction nucleotides: 4. The germline V gene encodes CDR1 ENHRY and CDR2 SYGVKD. The CDR3 runs 12 residues.

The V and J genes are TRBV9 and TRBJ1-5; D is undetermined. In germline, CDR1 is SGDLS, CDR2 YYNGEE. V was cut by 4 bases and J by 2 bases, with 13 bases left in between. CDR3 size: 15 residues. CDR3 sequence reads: CASSPSGSGNQPQHF. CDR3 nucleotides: TGTGCCAGCAGCCCCTCCGGTTCTGGCAATCAGCCCCAGCATTTT.

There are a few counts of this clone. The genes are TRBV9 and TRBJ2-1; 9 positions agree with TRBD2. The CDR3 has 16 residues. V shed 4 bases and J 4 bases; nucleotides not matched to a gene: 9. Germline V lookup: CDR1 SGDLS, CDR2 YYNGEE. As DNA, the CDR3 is TGTGCCAGCAGCCCCTGGGCTAGCGGGGCATACAATGAGCAGTTCTTC. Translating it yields CASSPWASGAYNEQFF.

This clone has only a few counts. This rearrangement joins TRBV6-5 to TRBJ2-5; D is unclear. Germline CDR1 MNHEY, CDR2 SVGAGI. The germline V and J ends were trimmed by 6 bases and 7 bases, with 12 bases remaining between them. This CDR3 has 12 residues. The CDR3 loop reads CASRPPLGTQYF. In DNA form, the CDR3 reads TGTGCCAGCAGACCCCCTCTCGGGACCCAGTACTTC.

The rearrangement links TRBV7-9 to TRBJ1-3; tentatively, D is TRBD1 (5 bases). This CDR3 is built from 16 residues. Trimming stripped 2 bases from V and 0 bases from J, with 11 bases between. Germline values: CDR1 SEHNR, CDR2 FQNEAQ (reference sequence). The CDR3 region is CASSLQGSLSGNTIYF. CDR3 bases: TGTGCCAGCAGCTTACAGGGTAGCCTCTCTGGAAACACCATATATTTT.

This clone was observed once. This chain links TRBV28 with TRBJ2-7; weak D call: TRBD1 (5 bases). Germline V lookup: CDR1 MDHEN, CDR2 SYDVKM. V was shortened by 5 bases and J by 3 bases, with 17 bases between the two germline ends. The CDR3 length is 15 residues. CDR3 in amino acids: CASSPLQEPSYEQYF. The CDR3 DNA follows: TGTGCCAGCAGTCCCCTACAGGAGCCAAGCTACGAGCAGTACTTC.

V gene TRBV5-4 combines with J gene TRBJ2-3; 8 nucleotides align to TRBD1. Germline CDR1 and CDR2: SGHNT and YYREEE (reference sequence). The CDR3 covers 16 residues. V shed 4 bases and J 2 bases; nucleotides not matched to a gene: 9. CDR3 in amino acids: CASSAGGGKNTDTQYF. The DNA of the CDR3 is TGTGCCAGCAGCGCAGGGGGCGGGAAGAACACAGATACGCAGTATTTT.

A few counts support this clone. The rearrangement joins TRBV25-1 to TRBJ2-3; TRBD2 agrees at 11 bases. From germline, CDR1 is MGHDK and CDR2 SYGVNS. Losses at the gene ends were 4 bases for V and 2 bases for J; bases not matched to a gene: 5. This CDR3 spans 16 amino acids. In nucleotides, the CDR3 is TGTGCCAGCAGTGCGCAGGGACTAGCGGCCACAGATACGCAGTATTTT. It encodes CASSAQGLAATDTQYF. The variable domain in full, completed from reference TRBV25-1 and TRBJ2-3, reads EADIYQTPRYLVIGTGKKITLECSQTMGHDKMYWYQQDPGMELHLIHYSYGVNSTEKGDLSSESTVSRIRTEHFPLTLESARPSHTSQYLCASSAQGLAATDTQYFGPGTRLTVL.

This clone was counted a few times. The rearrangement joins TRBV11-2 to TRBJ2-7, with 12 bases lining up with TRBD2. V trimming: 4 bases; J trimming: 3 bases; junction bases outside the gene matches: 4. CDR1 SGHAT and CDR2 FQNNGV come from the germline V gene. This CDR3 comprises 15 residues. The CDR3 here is CASSSRLAGVYEQYF. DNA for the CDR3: TGTGCCAGCAGCTCCAGACTAGCGGGGGTCTACGAGCAGTACTTC. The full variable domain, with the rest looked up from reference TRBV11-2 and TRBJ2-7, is EAGVAQSPRYKIIEKRQSVAFWCNPISGHATLYWYQQILGQGPKLLIQFQNNGVVDDSQLPKDRFSAERLKGVDSTLKIQPAKLEDSAVYLCASSSRLAGVYEQYFGPGTRLTVT.